These 23 T cell receptor beta chains share one sample of origin, sequenced in a study of blood T cell repertoires in COVID-19. Libraries were prepared by immunoSEQ multiplex PCR; TCRdb keeps only in-frame clonotypes and omits some of them. Among nearly 110,000 clones listed, about 64% were seen once. The specimen was peripheral blood. These receptors all stem from a human donor with acute or convalescent COVID-19. The donor label of this sample is uncertain.

The chain combines TRBV28 with TRBJ2-7; tentative D call: TRBD1 (6 bases). The length of the CDR3 is 15 residues. In germline, CDR1 is MDHEN, CDR2 SYDVKM. Trimming removed 2 bases from V and 2 bases from J, with 13 bases in between. The CDR3 loop is CASSLTGNRAYEQYF. DNA for the CDR3: TGTGCCAGCAGTTTAACCGGGAACAGGGCCTACGAGCAGTACTTC. The variable domain in full, completed from reference TRBV28 and TRBJ2-7, reads DVKVTQSSRYLVKRTGEKVFLECVQDMDHENMFWYRQDPGLGLRLIYFSYDVKMKEKGDIPEGYSVSREKKERFSLILESASTNQTSMYLCASSLTGNRAYEQYFGPGTRLTVT.

V and J are TRBV28 and TRBJ1-5; D possibly corresponds to TRBD1 (5 bases). Trimming left V 6 bases short and J 4 bases short, with 22 bases between. The CDR3 spans 17 residues. Germline CDR1 reads MDHEN; CDR2 reads SYDVKM. The CDR3 coding sequence is TGTGCCAGCAGCTCTCCGGGGTTCCCTGGGGGGAATCAGCCCCAGCATTTT. It specifies CASSSPGFPGGNQPQHF.

This clone was counted a few times. The chain has TRBV7-9 and TRBJ2-7; 11 bases align to TRBD2. The junction had 7 bases not matched to a gene; V was cut back by 4 bases and J by 5 bases. Per germline, CDR1 SEHNR and CDR2 FQNEAQ (reference sequence). The CDR3 length is 15 residues. CDR3 residues: CASSSGTSGPDEQYF. The CDR3 DNA sequence: TGTGCCAGCAGCTCCGGGACTAGCGGTCCCGACGAGCAGTACTTC.

The rearrangement joins TRBV5-1 to TRBJ1-4; tentative D call: TRBD1 (5 bases). Germline CDR1 SGHRS, CDR2 YFSETQ. V lost 2 bases and J 8 bases, leaving 7 bases between the germline ends. This CDR3 spans 12 amino acids. The chain's CDR3 is CASSFSGEKLFF. The CDR3 DNA sequence: TGCGCCAGCAGCTTTTCAGGGGAAAAACTGTTTTTT.

The chain is built from TRBV30 and TRBJ1-2; no clear D gene. The CDR3 has 12 amino acids. Germline CDR1 reads GTSNPN; CDR2 reads SVGIG (reference sequence). Trimming pared 2 bases from V and 3 bases from J, leaving 7 bases between. The CDR3 loop is CAWSWRYYGYTF. The CDR3 region has the DNA TGTGCCTGGAGTTGGCGGTACTATGGCTACACCTTC. Filled out from reference TRBV30 and TRBJ1-2, the complete variable domain reads SQTIHQWPATLVQPVGSPLSLECTVEGTSNPNLYWYRQAAGRGLQLLFYSVGIGQISSEVPQNLSASRPQDRQFILSSKKLLLSDSGFYLCAWSWRYYGYTFGSGTRLTVV.

This CDR3 is CASSSTSGTGVGGYTF. CDR3 bases: TGTGCCAGTAGTTCTACCTCCGGGACGGGGGTAGGAGGCTACACCTTC. The chain joins TRBV19 to TRBJ1-2; D is possibly TRBD1 (5 bases). The CDR3 totals 16 residues. Germline lookup yields CDR1 LNHDA and CDR2 SQIVND (reference sequence). Trimming stripped 5 bases from V and 8 bases from J, with 24 bases between.

The J gene is TRBJ1-2, the V gene TRBV3-1 (or the pseudogene TRBV3-2); D not certain. From germline, CDR1 is LGHDT and CDR2 YNNKEL (reference sequence). This CDR3 is built from 11 residues. The V and J ends lost 5 bases and 8 bases respectively, with 9 bases between them. The CDR3: CASSSPGGYTF. CDR3 bases: TGTGCCAGCAGCTCACCGGGAGGCTACACCTTC.

This chain uses TRBV6-5 with TRBJ2-7; 8 nucleotides line up with TRBD1. The CDR3 length is 12 residues. Germline V CDR1 and CDR2: MNHEY, SVGAGI. Trimming took 6 bases from V and 6 from J; bases not matched to a gene: 4. CDR3 region: CASRNTGGEQYF. Here the CDR3 DNA reads TGTGCCAGCAGGAACACAGGGGGCGAGCAGTACTTC.

The chain is built from TRBV9 and TRBJ2-3, with D possibly matching TRBD2 (6 bases). CDR1 and CDR2 from the germline V gene are SGDLS and YYNGEE. The V and J ends lost 0 bases and 0 bases respectively, with 11 bases between them. The CDR3 spans 16 residues. CDR3 loop: CASSVAGGSSTDTQYF. For the CDR3, the DNA is TGTGCCAGCAGCGTAGCTGGGGGGTCTAGCACAGATACGCAGTATTTT.

The chain couples TRBV20-1 to TRBJ2-1, with 10 bases matching TRBD1. Trimming took 6 bases from V and 7 from J; bases not matched to a gene: 12. The CDR3 is made up of 15 amino acids. Germline V gene sequence: CDR1 DFQATT, CDR2 SNEGSKA (reference sequence). CDR3 bases: TGCAGTGCGAGTACCGGGACAGGGGTCAGGAATGAGCAGTTCTTC. The encoded protein is CSASTGTGVRNEQFF.

V gene TRBV5-1 combines with J gene TRBJ1-1, with D uncertain. CDR1 and CDR2 from the germline V gene are SGHRS and YFSETQ. Trimming pared 7 bases from V and 0 bases from J, leaving 13 bases between. This CDR3 is 14 amino acids long. In DNA, the CDR3 is TGCGCCAGCTCCCGGGGTAGCCTGAACACTGAAGCTTTCTTT. This gives the protein CASSRGSLNTEAFF.

Worth noting for this clone: A read error may account for a junction end that differs from germline. The rearrangement links TRBV4-1 to TRBJ2-1; 7 bases line up with TRBD1. The germline V gene encodes CDR1 MGHRA and CDR2 YSYEKL. The CDR3 consists of 16 residues. The CDR3 here is CARSRPGGSLSNEQFF. For the CDR3, the DNA is TGCGCCCGCAGCCGACCAGGGGGTAGCTTGTCCAATGAGCAGTTCTTC.

The chain joins TRBV7-8 to TRBJ1-6; the D gene is possibly TRBD1 (5 bases). Trimming shortened V by 7 bases and J by 7 bases, and 11 bases separated the two germline ends. The CDR3 contains 13 residues. Germline CDR1 and CDR2: SGHVS and FQNEAQ. CDR3 in DNA: TGTGCCAGCACCGTGGGGGGGAATTCACCCCTCCACTTT. This gives the protein CASTVGGNSPLHF.

As DNA, the CDR3 is TGCGCCAGCAGCCAAGATACTAGCTCGAGAGAGACCCAGTACTTC. Translated: CASSQDTSSRETQYF. The V and J genes are TRBV4-1 and TRBJ2-5; D might be TRBD2 (6 bases). V dropped 0 bases and J dropped 4 bases, with 12 bases sitting between them. Germline CDR1 reads MGHRA; CDR2 reads YSYEKL. The CDR3 sequence is 15 residues long.

The chain carries TRBV29-1 and TRBJ1-1; 9 bases match TRBD1. V lost 5 bases and J lost 6; bases outside the gene matches: 10. Per the germline V gene, CDR1 is SQVTM and CDR2 is ANQGSEA. This CDR3 has 14 residues. CDR3 amino acids: CSVKTRTGEAEAFF. CDR3 coding DNA: TGCAGCGTTAAGACGAGGACAGGGGAGGCTGAAGCTTTCTTT.

The genes are TRBV6-5 and TRBJ2-3; 7 nucleotides align to TRBD1. This CDR3 is built from 15 residues. V was pared by 4 bases and J by 6 bases, with 10 bases of the junction left unmatched. Germline CDR1 reads MNHEY; CDR2 reads SVGAGI. This CDR3 reads CASSSRRTGRDTQYF. CDR3 sequence (DNA): TGTGCCAGCAGTTCAAGAAGGACAGGCCGCGATACGCAGTATTTT.

The chain is built from TRBV19 and TRBJ1-2; 8 positions match TRBD1. Germline CDR1 and CDR2: LNHDA and SQIVND (reference sequence). The CDR3 contains 16 residues. V dropped 3 bases and J dropped 5; count of bases not matched to a gene: 11. CDR3: CASSMNTGTGGYGYTF. The CDR3 DNA sequence: TGTGCCAGTAGTATGAACACCGGAACAGGGGGTTATGGCTACACCTTC.

This clone came up once. The chain is built from TRBV4-2 and TRBJ2-1, with a possible D match to TRBD1 (5 bases). Germline V gene data show CDR1 as LGHNA and CDR2 as YNFKEQ. V dropped 1 base and J dropped 7 bases, with 11 bases sitting between them. This CDR3 has 14 amino acids. CDR3 amino acids: CASSQGGVTNEQFF. Here the CDR3 DNA reads TGTGCCAGCAGCCAAGGGGGCGTCACAAATGAGCAGTTCTTC.

In its sample, this clone was seen a few times. The chain employs TRBV2 and TRBJ2-5; tentative D call: TRBD1 (5 bases). Trimming removed 6 bases at V and 2 bases at J, with 10 bases between. The CDR3 consists of 13 residues. From germline, CDR1 is SNHLY and CDR2 FYNNEI. The CDR3 region is CASRDTDQETQYF. The CDR3, as DNA: TGTGCCAGCAGGGACACCGATCAAGAGACCCAGTACTTC.

This rearrangement joins TRBV5-4 to TRBJ2-2; D perhaps matches TRBD2 (7 bases). Trimming took 4 bases from V and 1 from J, leaving 14 bases between them. Germline CDR1 reads SGHNT; CDR2 reads YYREEE (reference sequence). This CDR3 has 16 residues. CDR3 amino acids: CASSPGGGLNTGELFF. Written as DNA, the CDR3 is TGTGCCAGCAGCCCCGGCGGGGGCCTGAACACCGGGGAGCTGTTTTTT.

The gene calls are TRBV5-6 and TRBJ1-2; no clear D. The CDR3 has 15 amino acids. Germline CDR1 and CDR2: SGHDT and YYEEEE. V was shortened by 3 bases and J by 6 bases, with 18 bases between the two germline ends. The CDR3 nucleotides read TGTGCCAGCAGCTCAGAACCGGCCATGAGGGATGGCTACACCTTC. The encoded protein is CASSSEPAMRDGYTF. The full variable domain, with the rest looked up from reference TRBV5-6 and TRBJ1-2, is DAGVTQSPTHLIKTRGQQVTLRCSPKSGHDTVSWYQQALGQGPQFIFQYYEEEERQRGNFPDRFSGHQFPNYSSELNVNALLLGDSALYLCASSSEPAMRDGYTFGSGTRLTVV.

This clone was recorded once. The genes are TRBV5-6 and TRBJ1-2; 8 nucleotides align to TRBD1. This CDR3 has 15 amino acids. The trim removed 4 bases at V and 4 bases at J, leaving 9 bases unmatched. Germline V gives CDR1 SGHDT, CDR2 YYEEEE. CDR3 nucleotides: TGTGCCAGCAGCCCCGGACAGGGCTCTATCTATGGCTACACCTTC. It yields the protein CASSPGQGSIYGYTF.

The gene calls are TRBV18 and TRBJ2-7, with TRBD1 as a possible D gene (5 bases). CDR1 is KGHSH and CDR2 is LQKENI in the germline V gene. This CDR3 comprises 14 residues. V lost 3 bases, J lost 7 bases, and 16 bases lay in between. The CDR3 sequence is CASSPFQGSLEQYV. The CDR3 nucleotides read TGTGCCAGCTCACCGTTCCAGGGATCCTTGGAGCAGTACGTC.